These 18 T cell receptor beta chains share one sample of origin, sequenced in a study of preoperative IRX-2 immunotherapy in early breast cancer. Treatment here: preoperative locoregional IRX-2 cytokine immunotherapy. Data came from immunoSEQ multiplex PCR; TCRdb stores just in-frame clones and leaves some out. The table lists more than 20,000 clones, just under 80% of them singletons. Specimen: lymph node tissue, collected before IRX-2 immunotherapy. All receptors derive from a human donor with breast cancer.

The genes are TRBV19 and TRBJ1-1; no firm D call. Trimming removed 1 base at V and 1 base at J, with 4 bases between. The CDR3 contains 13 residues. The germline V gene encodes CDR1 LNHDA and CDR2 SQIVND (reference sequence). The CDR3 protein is CASSIGRNTEAFF. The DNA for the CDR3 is TGTGCCAGTAGTATAGGCAGGAACACTGAAGCTTTCTTT.

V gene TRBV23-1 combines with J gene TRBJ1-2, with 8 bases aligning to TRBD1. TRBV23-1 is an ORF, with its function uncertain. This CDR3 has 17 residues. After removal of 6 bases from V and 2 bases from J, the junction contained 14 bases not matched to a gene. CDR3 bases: TGCGCCAGCAGCTTAGGACAGGGTCGTTTATCGAACTATGGCTACACCTTC. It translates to CASSLGQGRLSNYGYTF.

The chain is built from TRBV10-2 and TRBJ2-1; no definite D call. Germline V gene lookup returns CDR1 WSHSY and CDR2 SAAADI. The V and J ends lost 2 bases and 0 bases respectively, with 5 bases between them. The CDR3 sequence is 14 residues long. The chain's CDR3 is CASSEGASYNEQFF. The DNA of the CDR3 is TGCGCCAGCAGTGAGGGAGCCTCCTACAATGAGCAGTTCTTC.

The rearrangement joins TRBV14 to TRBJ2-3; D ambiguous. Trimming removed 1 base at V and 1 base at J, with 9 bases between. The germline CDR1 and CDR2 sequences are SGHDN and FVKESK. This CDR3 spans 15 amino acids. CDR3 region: CASSQGEWGTDTQYF. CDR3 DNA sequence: TGTGCCAGCAGCCAAGGCGAATGGGGCACAGATACGCAGTATTTT.

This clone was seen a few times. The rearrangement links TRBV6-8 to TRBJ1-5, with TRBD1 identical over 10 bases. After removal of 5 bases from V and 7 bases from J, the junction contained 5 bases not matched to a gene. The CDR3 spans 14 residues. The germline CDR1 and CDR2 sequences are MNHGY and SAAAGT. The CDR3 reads CASSVGTGVQPQHF. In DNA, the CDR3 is TGTGCCAGCAGTGTGGGGACAGGGGTGCAGCCCCAGCATTTT.

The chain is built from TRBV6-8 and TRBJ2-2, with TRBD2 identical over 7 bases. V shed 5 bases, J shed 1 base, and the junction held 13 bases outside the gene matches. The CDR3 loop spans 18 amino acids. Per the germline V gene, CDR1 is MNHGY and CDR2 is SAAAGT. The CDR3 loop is CASSPRFHLAENTGELFF. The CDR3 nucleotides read TGTGCCAGCAGTCCCCGCTTTCATCTAGCGGAGAACACCGGGGAGCTGTTTTTT.

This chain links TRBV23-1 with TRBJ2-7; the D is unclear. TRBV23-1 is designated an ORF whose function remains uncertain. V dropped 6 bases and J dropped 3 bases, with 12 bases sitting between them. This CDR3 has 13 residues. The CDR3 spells CASSLKPGYEQYF. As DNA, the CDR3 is TGCGCCAGCAGCTTAAAACCGGGCTACGAGCAGTACTTC.

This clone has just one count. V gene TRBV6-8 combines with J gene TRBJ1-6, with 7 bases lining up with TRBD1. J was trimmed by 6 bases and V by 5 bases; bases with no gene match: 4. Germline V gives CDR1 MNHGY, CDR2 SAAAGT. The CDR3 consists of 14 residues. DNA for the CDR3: TGTGCCAGCAGTCCGGGACAGAGTAATTCACCCCTCCACTTT. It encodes CASSPGQSNSPLHF.

The CDR3 reads CASSLGGRGTDTQYF. The CDR3 bases are TGTGCCAGCAGCTTGGGGGGCAGGGGGACAGATACGCAGTATTTT. The V call is TRBV7-6, the J call TRBJ2-3; tentatively, D is TRBD1 (7 bases). Germline lookup yields CDR1 SGHVS and CDR2 FNYEAQ. The CDR3 loop spans 15 amino acids. V was cut by 3 bases and J by 3 bases, with 13 bases left in between.

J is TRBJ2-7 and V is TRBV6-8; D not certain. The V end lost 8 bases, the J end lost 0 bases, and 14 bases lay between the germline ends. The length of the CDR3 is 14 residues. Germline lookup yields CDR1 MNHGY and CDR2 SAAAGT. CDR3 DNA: TGTGCCAGCTGCCCCCAGGTCCCCTCCTACGAGCAGTACTTC. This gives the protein CASCPQVPSYEQYF.

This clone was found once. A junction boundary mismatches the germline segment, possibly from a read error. CDR3 sequence: CASSARTSGMNTEVFF. The CDR3 bases are TGTGCCAGCAGCGCCAGGACTAGCGGCATGAACACTGAAGTTTTCTTT. The gene calls are TRBV11-3 and TRBJ1-1; D remains unclear. CDR1 and CDR2 (germline): SGHNT, YENEEA. The CDR3 has 16 amino acids.

DNA of the CDR3: TGTGCCAGCAGCTTGCAGGGGACGGTGAACACTGAAGCTTTCTTT. This encodes CASSLQGTVNTEAFF. J is TRBJ1-1 and V is TRBV11-3, with a possible D match to TRBD1 (6 bases). The germline gives CDR1 SGHNT, CDR2 YENEEA. Trimming shortened V by 3 bases and J by 0 bases, and 11 bases separated the two germline ends. CDR3 length: 15 residues.

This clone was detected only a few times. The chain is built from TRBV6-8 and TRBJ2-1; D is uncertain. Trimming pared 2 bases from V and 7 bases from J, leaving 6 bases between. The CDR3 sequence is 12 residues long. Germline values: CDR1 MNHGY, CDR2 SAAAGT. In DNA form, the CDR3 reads TGTGCCAGCAGTTACCTTGGAAATGAGCAGTTCTTC. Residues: CASSYLGNEQFF.

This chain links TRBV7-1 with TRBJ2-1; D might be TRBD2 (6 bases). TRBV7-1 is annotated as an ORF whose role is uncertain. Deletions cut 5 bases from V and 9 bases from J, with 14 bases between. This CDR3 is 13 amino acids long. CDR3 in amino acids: CASSPPGGAEQFF. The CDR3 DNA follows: TGTGCCAGCAGCCCGCCCGGAGGGGCTGAGCAGTTCTTC.

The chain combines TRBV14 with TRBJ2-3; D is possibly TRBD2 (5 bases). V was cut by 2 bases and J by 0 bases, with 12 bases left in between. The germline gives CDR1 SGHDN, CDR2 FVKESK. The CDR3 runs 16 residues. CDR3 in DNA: TGTGCCAGCAGCCAACTAGGAGGCCCTAGCACAGATACGCAGTATTTT. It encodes CASSQLGGPSTDTQYF. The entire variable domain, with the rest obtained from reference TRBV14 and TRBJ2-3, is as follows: EAGVTQFPSHSVIEKGQTVTLRCDPISGHDNLYWYRRVMGKEIKFLLHFVKESKQDESGMPNNRFLAERTGGTYSTLKVQPAELEDSGVYFCASSQLGGPSTDTQYFGPGTRLTVL.

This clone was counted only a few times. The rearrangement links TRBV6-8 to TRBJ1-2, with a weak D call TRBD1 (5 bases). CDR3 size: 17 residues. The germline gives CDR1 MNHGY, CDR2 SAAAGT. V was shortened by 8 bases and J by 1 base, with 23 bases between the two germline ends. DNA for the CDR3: TGTGCCAGCCAATTGACCCAGGGACGCAGTCATAACTATGGCTACACCTTC. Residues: CASQLTQGRSHNYGYTF.

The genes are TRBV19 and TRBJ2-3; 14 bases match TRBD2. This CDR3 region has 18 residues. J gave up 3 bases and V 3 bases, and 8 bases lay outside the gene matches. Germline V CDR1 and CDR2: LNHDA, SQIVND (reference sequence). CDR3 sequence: CASSILGLAGGGTDTQYF. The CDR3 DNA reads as TGTGCCAGTAGTATCCTTGGACTAGCGGGGGGCGGAACAGATACGCAGTATTTT. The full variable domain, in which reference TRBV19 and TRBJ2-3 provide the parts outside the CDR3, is DGGITQSPKYLFRKEGQNVTLSCEQNLNHDAMYWYRQDPGQGLRLIYYSQIVNDFQKGDIAEGYSVSREKKESFPLTVTSAQKNPTAFYLCASSILGLAGGGTDTQYFGPGTRLTVL.

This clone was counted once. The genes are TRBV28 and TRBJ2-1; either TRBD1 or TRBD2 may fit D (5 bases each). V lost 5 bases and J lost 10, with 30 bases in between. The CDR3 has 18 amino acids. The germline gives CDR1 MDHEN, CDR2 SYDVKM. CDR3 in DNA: TGTGCCAGCAGTCTATCCCCCAGCCGGGACCAACGATCCTGGGAGCAGTTCTTC. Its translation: CASSLSPSRDQRSWEQFF.